This entry lists 3 T cell receptor beta chains sequenced from one sample in a study of blood T cells in healthy people across ages. Using a J-beta primer mix together with a sample-barcoded 5' primer, a second PCR was run for about 7 to 12 cycles. TCRdb used MiXCR to reprocess the 5' RACE reads, holding one entry per CDR3 protein. The sample has over a million distinct CDR3 sequences; roughly two fifths are singletons. The source material was blood. These receptors all come from a woman under 30 in good health.

Concerning this clonotype: This could be a read error, since a much larger clone is one nucleotide away. This rearrangement joins TRBV29-1 to TRBJ2-3; 7 nucleotides match TRBD2. The CDR3 has 14 residues. J lost 1 base, V lost 8 bases, and 9 bases had no gene match. The germline CDR1 and CDR2 sequences are SQVTM and ANQGSEA. This chain's CDR3 is CSLKAGLRTDTQYF. In DNA form, the CDR3 reads TGCAGCTTAAAGGCGGGACTACGCACAGATACGCAGTATTTT.

This clonotype was counted between two and nine times. The J gene is TRBJ1-2, the V gene TRBV27; no definite D call. CDR1 and CDR2 (germline): MNHEY, SMNVEV (reference sequence). V was cut by 0 bases and J by 4 bases, with 9 bases left in between. The CDR3 contains 14 residues. CDR3 coding DNA: TGTGCCAGCAGTTTATCTCCCGCCACCTATGGCTACACCTTC. The encoded protein is CASSLSPATYGYTF.

This clonotype was seen a handful of times. V usage is TRBV6-4 and J usage is TRBJ2-3; 8 bases agree with TRBD2. V dropped 2 bases and J dropped 5; count of bases not matched to a gene: 12. CDR3 length equals 17 residues. Germline V gene sequence: CDR1 MRHNA, CDR2 SNTAGT. The CDR3 loop is CASSDIRTSWRGDTQYF. The CDR3 nucleotides are TGTGCCAGCAGTGACATACGGACTAGCTGGAGGGGAGATACGCAGTATTTT.